This TCR beta chain is drawn from a study of T cell responses to AZD1222 COVID-19 vaccine. Germline assignment: CDR1 SGDLS and CDR2 YYNGEE. Trimming pared 0 bases from V and 6 bases from J, leaving 10 bases between. The CDR3 contains 14 residues. Libraries were prepared by immunoSEQ multiplex PCR; TCRdb keeps only in-frame clonotypes and omits some of them. The data contain approximately 130,000 clones, 93% of them singletons. This clone was found once. The same CDR3 can be traced to other DNA sequences in this sample. The specimen was peripheral blood, collected on day 0 of AZD1222 vaccination. This TCR was recovered from an adult in good health. This chain links TRBV9 with TRBJ1-3; D gene uncertain. CDR3 amino acids: CASSVDGSENTIYF. The CDR3 DNA is TGTGCCAGCAGCGTAGATGGCTCCGAAAACACCATATATTTT.